This paragraph covers one T cell receptor beta chain sequence. The CDR3 has 16 amino acids. Germline CDR1 reads LGHNA; CDR2 reads YNFKEQ. Between the trimmed V and J ends, which lost 4 bases and 0 bases, there was a span of 13 bases. These data belong to a study of blood T cell repertoires in COVID-19. Study context: Researchers got acute and convalescent COVID-19 samples from the United States, Italy and Spain. The cDNA or gDNA used as material had been derived from T cells, B-cell-depleted T cells, or PBMCs.

Method: immunoSEQ multiplex PCR; TCRdb's copy keeps in-frame clones and lacks some. The table includes tens of thousands of clones, about 86% detected once. Sequencing was carried out using peripheral blood. The clonotype was recovered from a man older than 75 with acute or convalescent COVID-19. This chain uses TRBV4-2 with TRBJ1-3; D might be TRBD1 (6 bases). CDR3 region: CASSRTDRSSGNTIYF. The CDR3 DNA sequence: TGTGCCAGCAGCCGGACGGACAGATCCTCTGGAAACACCATATATTTT.